This T cell receptor (beta chain) was captured in a study of cytomegalovirus exposure and HLA in healthy donors. In its sample, this clone was seen a few times. Sequenced by immunoSEQ multiplex PCR; TCRdb stores in-frame clones only, minus some. This sample yields fewer than 200,000 clones, of which approximately 86% are seen a single time; 2% to 2.5% belongs to the top ten. This sequence originates from a woman between 18 and 29 years old in good health and CMV-seronegative. The specimen was PBMCs.

The CDR3 is CASSQGGPLGYTF. The CDR3 coding sequence is TGTGCCAGCAGCCAAGGAGGGCCCTTGGGCTACACCTTC. This chain joins TRBV14 and TRBJ1-2; no clear D gene. Per the germline V gene, CDR1 is SGHDN and CDR2 is FVKESK. Trimming shortened V by 1 base and J by 8 bases, and 11 bases separated the two germline ends. The CDR3 spans 13 residues.